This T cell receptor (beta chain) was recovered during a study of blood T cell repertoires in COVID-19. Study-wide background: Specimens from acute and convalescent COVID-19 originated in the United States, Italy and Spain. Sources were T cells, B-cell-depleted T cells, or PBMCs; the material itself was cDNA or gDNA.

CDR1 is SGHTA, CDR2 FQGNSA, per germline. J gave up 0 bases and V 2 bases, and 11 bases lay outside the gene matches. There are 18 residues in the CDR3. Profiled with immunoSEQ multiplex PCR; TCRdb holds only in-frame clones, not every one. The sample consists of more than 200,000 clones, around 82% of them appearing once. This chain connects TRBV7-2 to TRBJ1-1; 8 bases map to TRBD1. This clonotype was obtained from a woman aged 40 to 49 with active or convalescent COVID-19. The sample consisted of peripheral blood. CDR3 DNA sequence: TGTGCCAGCAGCTTAAGGCCAGGGGGCCAGTTTATGAACACTGAAGCTTTCTTT. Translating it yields CASSLRPGGQFMNTEAFF.